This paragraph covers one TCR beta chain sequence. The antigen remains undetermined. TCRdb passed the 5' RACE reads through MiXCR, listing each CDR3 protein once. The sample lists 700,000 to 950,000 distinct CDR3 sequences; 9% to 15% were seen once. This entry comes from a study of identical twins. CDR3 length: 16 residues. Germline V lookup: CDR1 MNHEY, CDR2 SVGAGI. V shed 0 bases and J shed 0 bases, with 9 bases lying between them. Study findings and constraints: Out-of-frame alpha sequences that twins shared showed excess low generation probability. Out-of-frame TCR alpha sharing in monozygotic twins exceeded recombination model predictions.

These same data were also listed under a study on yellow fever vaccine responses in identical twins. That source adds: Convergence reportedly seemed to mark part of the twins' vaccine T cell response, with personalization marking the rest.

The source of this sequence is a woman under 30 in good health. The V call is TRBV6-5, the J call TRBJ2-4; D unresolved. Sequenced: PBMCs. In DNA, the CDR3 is TGTGCCAGCAGTTACTCTATGGGCCTAGCCAAAAACATTCAGTACTTC. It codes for CASSYSMGLAKNIQYF.